Each of the 23 T cell receptor beta chains below was sequenced from the same sample in a study of response to subunit inactivated influenza vaccine. One entry per CDR3 protein, called by TCRdb with MiXCR from the RT-PCR reads. The table includes 530,000 or so distinct CDR3 sequences, around 15% detected once. The material sequenced was PBMCs from blood, taken 12 days after vaccination. These receptors were taken from a man aged 50-60 years who received an inactivated influenza vaccine.

This clonotype has just a few counts. V is TRBV9 and J is TRBJ2-7, with 8 nucleotides matching TRBD1. The CDR3 extends over 15 amino acids. V was clipped by 2 bases and J by 1 base; unmatched bases: 5. The germline gives CDR1 SGDLS, CDR2 YYNGEE. The CDR3 reads CASSVGQGDSYEQYF. For the CDR3, the DNA is TGTGCCAGCAGCGTCGGACAGGGAGATTCCTACGAGCAGTACTTC. The full variable domain, in which reference TRBV9 and TRBJ2-7 provide the parts outside the CDR3, is DSGVTQTPKHLITATGQRVTLRCSPRSGDLSVYWYQQSLDQGLQFLIQYYNGEERAKGNILERFSAQQFPDLHSELNLSSLELGDSALYFCASSVGQGDSYEQYFGPGTRLTVT.

This clonotype occurred many times. The chain uses TRBV5-1 and TRBJ2-3; D gene ambiguous. Between the trimmed V and J ends, which lost 0 bases and 2 bases, there was a span of 16 bases. CDR1 is SGHRS and CDR2 is YFSETQ in the germline V gene. This CDR3 spans 17 amino acids. In DNA form, the CDR3 reads TGCGCCAGCAGCTTGGCCACACTCACAGCCTACACAGATACGCAGTATTTT. Translating it yields CASSLATLTAYTDTQYF.

This clonotype was seen a few times. The chain uses TRBV6-2 or TRBV6-3 and TRBJ2-7; 11 bases fit TRBD1. CDR1 MNHEY and CDR2 SVGEGT come from the germline V gene. J gave up 6 bases and V 7 bases, and 23 bases lay outside the gene matches. The CDR3 contains 19 residues. Here the CDR3 reads CASKTRTGGAFNGMGEQYF. CDR3 coding DNA: TGTGCCAGCAAAACCCGGACAGGGGGCGCATTTAACGGAATGGGCGAGCAGTACTTC.

This clonotype was observed a handful of times. The V gene is TRBV10-3, the J gene TRBJ2-7; D unclear. V was trimmed by 4 bases and J by 4 bases, leaving 14 bases between them. Germline values: CDR1 ENHRY, CDR2 SYGVKD. This CDR3 is built from 14 residues. The CDR3 here is CAISVETNLYEQYF. CDR3 nucleotides: TGTGCCATCAGTGTTGAGACGAACCTATACGAGCAGTACTTC.

This clonotype showed up just a few times. This sequence joins TRBV27 and TRBJ2-6; D not certain. Germline CDR1 MNHEY, CDR2 SMNVEV (reference sequence). The CDR3 spans 17 residues. Trimming removed 5 bases at V and 4 bases at J, with 18 bases between. In nucleotides, the CDR3 is TGTGCCAGCAGTCTCCTCTACCGGAGTCCCGGGGCCAACGTCCTGACTTTC. It encodes CASSLLYRSPGANVLTF.

The sample holds a few counts of this clonotype. Because the CDR3's place on the DNA is in doubt, the DNA is left out and the CDR3 is given as listed by TCRdb. The rearrangement uses TRBV11-2 and TRBJ1-2. The CDR3 extends over 14 residues, inclusive of both ends. CDR1 and CDR2 (germline): SGHAT, FQNNGV. CDR3 residues: CASSLGIVGRGSTF.

This rearrangement joins TRBV29-1 to TRBJ2-5; TRBD1 agrees at 9 bases. CDR1 and CDR2 (germline): SQVTM, ANQGSEA. The CDR3 consists of 13 residues. With 4 bases clipped from V and 6 bases from J, the junction kept 6 bases outside the gene matches. CDR3 residues: CSVVDRGMQTQYF. The CDR3 nucleotides are TGCAGCGTTGTCGACAGGGGGATGCAGACCCAGTACTTC.

This clonotype turned up a few times. The chain couples TRBV20-1 to TRBJ1-5; no reliable D call. The CDR3 length is 14 residues. Trimming shortened V by 1 base and J by 6 bases, and 13 bases separated the two germline ends. The germline V gene has CDR1 DFQATT and CDR2 SNEGSKA (reference sequence). CDR3 residues: CSARVQSGFQPQHF. The CDR3 DNA sequence: TGCAGTGCTAGAGTGCAGTCGGGATTTCAGCCCCAGCATTTT.

This clonotype was seen only a few times. The chain joins TRBV3-1 to TRBJ2-5, with TRBD1 as a possible D gene (5 bases). This CDR3 is 14 amino acids long. Looked up from germline, CDR1 is LGHDT and CDR2 is YNNKEL (reference sequence). Trimming took 2 bases from V and 4 from J, leaving 11 bases between them. The CDR3 nucleotides read TGTGCCAGCAGCCAACCACAAGGGGTAGAGACCCAGTACTTC. Its translation is CASSQPQGVETQYF.

This clonotype was recorded many times. The V gene is TRBV15, the J gene TRBJ2-7; 7 bases fit TRBD2. Germline values: CDR1 LNHNV, CDR2 YYDKDF (reference sequence). The CDR3 contains 15 residues. J gave up 3 bases and V 0 bases, and 5 bases lay outside the gene matches. This CDR3 reads CATSRERGGSYEQYF. CDR3 DNA: TGTGCCACCAGCAGAGAACGGGGCGGGAGCTACGAGCAGTACTTC.

This clonotype was counted a few times. The chain links TRBV7-9 to TRBJ2-1, with TRBD2 identical over 12 bases. Germline CDR1 is SEHNR and CDR2 is FQNEAQ (reference sequence). Trimming removed 5 bases from V and 7 bases from J; junction bases left unmatched: 12. The CDR3 extends over 17 amino acids. The CDR3 spells CASSPRGLAGPRNEQFF. The CDR3 region has the DNA TGTGCCAGCAGCCCCCGGGGACTAGCGGGTCCCCGGAATGAGCAGTTCTTC.

Comment on this clonotype: A junction boundary mismatches the germline segment, possibly from a read error. The rearrangement uses TRBV29-1 and TRBJ1-1; 7 bases agree with TRBD1. Germline V lookup: CDR1 SQVTM, CDR2 ANQGSEA. The CDR3 loop spans 12 amino acids. CDR3 region: CSVSTGEIEALF. DNA for the CDR3: TGCAGCGTTTCTACAGGGGAAATTGAAGCTTTATTT.

The V gene is TRBV10-3, the J gene TRBJ1-5; D ambiguous. Germline V CDR1 and CDR2: ENHRY, SYGVKD. CDR3 length: 13 amino acids. Trimming cost V 3 bases and J 5 bases, with 8 bases left between them. The CDR3 DNA sequence: TGTGCCATCAGTGATTCAGGAGATCAGCCCCAGCATTTT. Protein product: CAISDSGDQPQHF.

The chain is built from TRBV5-1 and TRBJ2-5, with D perhaps TRBD2 (6 bases). The CDR3 runs 15 residues. The ends were cut back, 2 bases at V and 4 bases at J, with 15 bases in the middle. The germline gives CDR1 SGHRS, CDR2 YFSETQ. The CDR3 sequence is CASSLTGAWRETQYF. CDR3 bases: TGCGCCAGCAGCTTAACGGGAGCGTGGAGAGAGACCCAGTACTTC.

Only a few counts were recorded for this clonotype. V gene TRBV4-2 combines with J gene TRBJ2-3, with no clear D. Trimming removed 0 bases from V and 2 bases from J, with 12 bases in between. The germline V gene encodes CDR1 LGHNA and CDR2 YNFKEQ. The CDR3 length is 16 residues. The CDR3 loop reads CASSQDSQQITDTQYF. For the CDR3, the DNA is TGTGCCAGCAGCCAAGATTCCCAGCAAATCACAGATACGCAGTATTTT.

The gene calls are TRBV6-1 and TRBJ2-7, with 7 bases lining up with TRBD1. The CDR3 extends over 13 amino acids. Germline lookup yields CDR1 MNHNS and CDR2 SASEGT. The J segment lost 3 bases and the V segment lost 6 bases, leaving 5 bases of the junction unmatched. CDR3 amino acids: CASRSQGFYEQYF. In DNA form, the CDR3 reads TGTGCCAGCAGGTCACAGGGGTTCTACGAGCAGTACTTC.

This clonotype was seen a few times. The genes are TRBV11-2 and TRBJ2-5; 7 positions match TRBD2. The germline CDR1 and CDR2 sequences are SGHAT and FQNNGV. The trim removed 5 bases at V and 0 bases at J, leaving 9 bases unmatched. The CDR3 is 16 amino acids. CDR3 in amino acids: CASSPAGTTNQETQYF. CDR3 sequence (DNA): TGTGCCAGCAGCCCTGCCGGGACTACGAACCAAGAGACCCAGTACTTC.

In this sample, this clonotype turned up a few times. The V gene is TRBV15, the J gene TRBJ2-3; tentatively, D is TRBD1 or TRBD2 (5 bases each). Germline CDR1 and CDR2: LNHNV and YYDKDF (reference sequence). The germline V and J ends were trimmed by 5 bases and 6 bases, with 12 bases remaining between them. There are 13 residues in the CDR3. CDR3 nucleotide sequence: TGTGCCACCAGCTGGGACCTTTTGGATACGCAGTATTTT. Its translation: CATSWDLLDTQYF.

This sequence joins TRBV7-9 and TRBJ2-1; D uncertain. The CDR3 has 13 residues. Germline loops: CDR1 SEHNR, CDR2 FQNEAQ (reference sequence). Trimming left V 3 bases short and J 5 bases short, with 8 bases between. The CDR3 region is CASSFGYDNEQFF. CDR3 nucleotides: TGTGCCAGCAGCTTCGGATACGACAATGAGCAGTTCTTC. Together with reference TRBV7-9 and TRBJ2-1, the CDR3 gives the full variable domain: DTGVSQNPRHKITKRGQNVTFRCDPISEHNRLYWYRQTLGQGPEFLTYFQNEAQLEKSRLLSDRFSAERPKGSFSTLEIQRTEQGDSAMYLCASSFGYDNEQFFGPGTRLTVL.

This clonotype was detected a few times. This chain joins TRBV29-1 and TRBJ2-7; D tentatively reads TRBD1 or TRBD2 (6 bases each). Germline V gene data show CDR1 as SQVTM and CDR2 as ANQGSEA. The CDR3 extends over 12 amino acids. Trimming removed 6 bases from V and 4 bases from J, with 13 bases in between. CDR3 nucleotides: TGCAGCGTCACAGGGAGCGGGTACGAGCAGTACTTC. Encoded protein: CSVTGSGYEQYF.

The rearrangement uses TRBV12-3 or TRBV12-4 and TRBJ1-1; D possibly corresponds to TRBD1 (6 bases). V was shortened by 3 bases and J by 1 base, with 9 bases between the two germline ends. The CDR3 loop spans 14 amino acids. CDR3 DNA: TGTGCCAGCAGTTTTGGACAGAGGAACACTGAAGCTTTCTTT. It encodes CASSFGQRNTEAFF.

The rearrangement uses TRBV7-2 and TRBJ2-1; 11 positions match TRBD2. Germline V CDR1 and CDR2: SGHTA, FQGNSA. The CDR3 runs to 16 residues. The ends lost 3 bases at V and 4 bases at J; junction bases unmatched: 5. CDR3 protein: CASSFATSGGYNEQFF. DNA for the CDR3: TGTGCCAGCAGCTTCGCTACTAGCGGGGGTTACAATGAGCAGTTCTTC.

This clonotype showed up just a few times. The chain combines TRBV5-5 with TRBJ2-7, with 7 nucleotides matching TRBD1. V lost 5 bases, J lost 1 base, and 6 bases stayed unmatched. The CDR3 has 14 residues. Germline-derived CDR1 and CDR2 are SGHKS and YYEKEE (reference sequence). CDR3: CASRVPGQSYEQYF. DNA for the CDR3: TGTGCCAGCAGAGTACCGGGACAGTCCTACGAGCAGTACTTC.